The sequence of this T cell receptor beta chain was determined in a study of blood T cells in healthy people across ages. Across the whole study: About one barcoded TCR beta cDNA was captured per two T cells.

CDR1 is SGHRS, CDR2 YFSETQ, per germline. V shed 3 bases and J 0 bases; nucleotides not matched to a gene: 6. The CDR3 is made up of 16 amino acids. Together with a sample-barcoded 5' primer, a J-beta primer mix was included in a second PCR lasting about 6 to 11 cycles. Sequencing yielded, for each sample, at least 3 million paired-end reads carrying CDR3. MiXCR, applied by TCRdb to the 5' RACE reads, yields one record per CDR3 protein. In the table there are about 1.6 million distinct CDR3 sequences, 34% of which are singletons. Input material: blood. The chain links TRBV5-1 to TRBJ2-3; TRBD1 matches 8 bases. This sequence originates from a woman aged 30 to 39 in good health. CDR3 in amino acids: CASSYGQGSSTDTQYF. In DNA form, the CDR3 reads TGCGCCAGCAGCTACGGACAGGGCTCTAGCACAGATACGCAGTATTTT. The complete variable domain, with remaining parts taken from reference TRBV5-1 and TRBJ2-3, reads KAGVTQTPRYLIKTRGQQVTLSCSPISGHRSVSWYQQTPGQGLQFLFEYFSETQRNKGNFPGRFSGRQFSNSRSEMNVSTLELGDSALYLCASSYGQGSSTDTQYFGPGTRLTVL.